Listed below are T cell receptor beta chains from one sample, sequenced in a study of cytomegalovirus exposure and HLA in healthy donors. Repertoires were generated with immunoSEQ multiplex PCR, while TCRdb's copy carries only in-frame clones and drops some. The data contain 50,000 to 65,000 clones, 95% of them singletons. Source material: PBMCs. These receptor sequences come from a young woman in good health and CMV-seropositive. The CDR3 runs from the conserved cysteine through the conserved F or W. The order of the fields is D gene, J gene, V gene, clone size, CDR3 protein, CDR3 DNA. D genes are given only for firm matches. Expanded clones are given a class, and other clones once, few, many or no size at all.

d_call: TRBD1; j_call: TRBJ1-2; v_call: TRBV28; clone_size: .; cdr3_aa: CASRVGGGYTF; cdr3_nt: TGTGCCAGCCGAGTAGGGGGCGGCTACACCTTC
d_call: .; j_call: TRBJ2-3; v_call: TRBV7-3; clone_size: .; cdr3_aa: CASSPGGSTDTQYF; cdr3_nt: TGTGCCAGCAGCCCTGGCGGGAGCACAGATACGCAGTATTTT
d_call: TRBD2; j_call: TRBJ2-7; v_call: TRBV19; clone_size: .; cdr3_aa: CASSSPPASGKREQYF; cdr3_nt: TGTGCCAGTAGTAGCCCCCCCGCTAGCGGGAAGCGTGAGCAGTACTTC
d_call: TRBD1; j_call: TRBJ1-4; v_call: TRBV19; clone_size: .; cdr3_aa: CASSRGQDNEKLFF; cdr3_nt: TGTGCCAGTAGTAGGGGACAGGATAATGAAAAACTGTTTTTT
d_call: TRBD1; j_call: TRBJ1-1; v_call: TRBV30; clone_size: .; cdr3_aa: CAWSRQGFRSVGTEAFF; cdr3_nt: TGTGCCTGGAGTCGACAGGGGTTCCGGAGCGTGGGCACTGAAGCTTTCTTT
d_call: .; j_call: TRBJ1-2; v_call: TRBV2; clone_size: .; cdr3_aa: CATPMEREPSGGYTF; cdr3_nt: TGTGCCACCCCCATGGAAAGGGAGCCCTCTGGGGGCTACACCTTC
d_call: .; j_call: TRBJ2-1; v_call: TRBV29-1; clone_size: .; cdr3_aa: CSVEREGTRAYNEQFF; cdr3_nt: TGCAGCGTTGAAAGGGAAGGGACACGGGCCTACAATGAGCAGTTCTTC
d_call: .; j_call: TRBJ2-1; v_call: TRBV6-6; clone_size: .; cdr3_aa: CASISGGGAGAFF; cdr3_nt: TGTGCCAGCATCTCGGGGGGTGGGGCAGGGGCCTTCTTC
d_call: TRBD1; j_call: TRBJ2-5; v_call: TRBV6-1; clone_size: .; cdr3_aa: CATGDRGIGQETQYF; cdr3_nt: TGTGCCACCGGGGACAGGGGGATAGGGCAAGAGACCCAGTACTTC
d_call: .; j_call: TRBJ1-1; v_call: TRBV11-3; clone_size: .; cdr3_aa: CASSQGQMNTEAFF; cdr3_nt: TGTGCCAGCAGCCAGGGACAAATGAACACTGAAGCTTTCTTT
d_call: .; j_call: TRBJ2-3; v_call: TRBV2; clone_size: .; cdr3_aa: CASSPGRSDTQYF; cdr3_nt: TGTGCCAGCAGCCCTGGTCGGTCAGATACGCAGTATTTT
d_call: .; j_call: TRBJ2-3; v_call: TRBV15; clone_size: .; cdr3_aa: CATSRDYSSGSSTDTQYF; cdr3_nt: TGTGCCACCAGCAGAGATTATAGCAGCGGATCTAGCACAGATACGCAGTATTTT
d_call: .; j_call: TRBJ2-2; v_call: TRBV7-3; clone_size: once; cdr3_aa: CASTRQEGTGELFF; cdr3_nt: TGTGCCAGCACCCGGCAGGAGGGTACCGGGGAGCTGTTTTTT
d_call: TRBD1; j_call: TRBJ1-1; v_call: TRBV6-5; clone_size: .; cdr3_aa: CASSYSTGRYTEAFF; cdr3_nt: TGTGCCAGCAGTTACTCGACAGGGCGGTACACTGAAGCTTTCTTT
d_call: TRBD1; j_call: TRBJ2-3; v_call: TRBV28; clone_size: .; cdr3_aa: CASKRPGQGKGSYF; cdr3_nt: TGTGCCAGCAAGAGGCCGGGACAGGGTAAAGGGTCGTATTTT
d_call: .; j_call: TRBJ1-1; v_call: TRBV4-3; clone_size: .; cdr3_aa: CASSQTTYGVGTEAFF; cdr3_nt: TGCGCCAGCAGCCAAACAACATACGGGGTGGGGACTGAAGCTTTCTTT
d_call: .; j_call: TRBJ2-7; v_call: TRBV5-6; clone_size: .; cdr3_aa: CASSLIQRVKKQYF; cdr3_nt: TGTGCCAGCAGCTTGATTCAGAGGGTTAAGAAGCAGTACTTC
d_call: .; j_call: TRBJ2-2; v_call: TRBV2; clone_size: .; cdr3_aa: CASSVSERAHGELFF; cdr3_nt: TGTGCCAGCAGTGTTTCCGAGAGGGCCCACGGGGAGCTGTTTTTT
d_call: TRBD2; j_call: TRBJ2-3; v_call: TRBV5-1; clone_size: .; cdr3_aa: CASSDRSGTTDTQYF; cdr3_nt: TGCGCCAGCAGCGACCGTAGCGGGACAACAGATACGCAGTATTTT
d_call: .; j_call: TRBJ2-5; v_call: TRBV10-3; clone_size: .; cdr3_aa: CAISESGTSTWETQYF; cdr3_nt: TGTGCCATCAGTGAGTCGGGCACTAGCACGTGGGAGACCCAGTACTTC
d_call: .; j_call: TRBJ1-5; v_call: TRBV10-3; clone_size: .; cdr3_aa: CAISTGMTEQLGMVEPQHF; cdr3_nt: TGTGCCATCAGTACCGGGATGACGGAACAGTTAGGTATGGTGGAGCCCCAGCATTTT
d_call: TRBD2; j_call: TRBJ2-7; v_call: TRBV28; clone_size: once; cdr3_aa: CASSPGTSGPAYEQYF; cdr3_nt: TGTGCCAGCAGTCCTGGGACTAGCGGGCCTGCCTACGAGCAGTACTTC
d_call: .; j_call: TRBJ1-5; v_call: TRBV7-2; clone_size: .; cdr3_aa: CASSLGGVSNQPQHF; cdr3_nt: TGTGCCAGCAGCTTAGGCGGGGTTAGCAATCAGCCCCAGCATTTT
d_call: .; j_call: TRBJ2-1; v_call: TRBV5-4; clone_size: .; cdr3_aa: CASSLSGAPYNEQFF; cdr3_nt: TGTGCCAGCAGCTTGTCAGGGGCCCCCTACAATGAGCAGTTCTTC
d_call: TRBD2; j_call: TRBJ2-2; v_call: TRBV5-5; clone_size: .; cdr3_aa: CASSWTRMRSGELFF; cdr3_nt: TGTGCCAGCAGCTGGACTAGGATGCGGTCCGGGGAGCTGTTTTTT
d_call: .; j_call: TRBJ1-1; v_call: TRBV5-6; clone_size: .; cdr3_aa: CASSLPLDGQNTEAFF; cdr3_nt: TGTGCCAGCAGCTTGCCCCTGGACGGACAGAACACTGAAGCTTTCTTT
d_call: TRBD1; j_call: TRBJ1-4; v_call: TRBV15; clone_size: .; cdr3_aa: CATSRGDRDNEKLFF; cdr3_nt: TGTGCCACCAGCAGAGGAGACAGGGATAATGAAAAACTGTTTTTT
d_call: .; j_call: TRBJ1-2; v_call: TRBV10-2; clone_size: .; cdr3_aa: CASGGVYGYTF; cdr3_nt: TGCGCCAGCGGCGGCGTCTATGGCTACACCTTC
d_call: TRBD1; j_call: TRBJ1-4; v_call: TRBV5-1; clone_size: few; cdr3_aa: CASSLGTGNEKLFF; cdr3_nt: TGCGCCAGCAGCTTGGGGACAGGGAATGAAAAACTGTTTTTT
d_call: .; j_call: TRBJ1-4; v_call: TRBV18; clone_size: .; cdr3_aa: CASSPLDSATNEKLFF; cdr3_nt: TGTGCCAGCTCACCATTAGACAGTGCAACTAATGAAAAACTGTTTTTT
d_call: TRBD1; j_call: TRBJ2-5; v_call: TRBV29-1; clone_size: .; cdr3_aa: CSVRRQGETQYF; cdr3_nt: TGCAGCGTTAGAAGACAGGGGGAGACCCAGTACTTC
d_call: .; j_call: TRBJ2-1; v_call: TRBV15; clone_size: .; cdr3_aa: CATSRDRENEQFF; cdr3_nt: TGTGCCACCAGCAGAGACCGGGAGAATGAGCAGTTCTTC
d_call: .; j_call: TRBJ2-6; v_call: TRBV19; clone_size: .; cdr3_aa: CASTTGANVLTF; cdr3_nt: TGTGCCAGTACAACTGGGGCCAACGTCCTGACTTTC
d_call: .; j_call: TRBJ2-2; v_call: TRBV2; clone_size: .; cdr3_aa: CASARIRAGANTGELFF; cdr3_nt: TGTGCCAGCGCACGCATCCGGGCAGGGGCGAACACCGGGGAGCTGTTTTTT
d_call: TRBD1; j_call: TRBJ2-3; v_call: TRBV18; clone_size: .; cdr3_aa: CASSPGTGTDTQYF; cdr3_nt: TGTGCCAGCTCTCCTGGGACAGGCACAGATACGCAGTATTTT
d_call: TRBD1; j_call: TRBJ1-4; v_call: TRBV14; clone_size: .; cdr3_aa: CASSLRTGLRLFF; cdr3_nt: TGTGCCAGCAGCCTAAGGACAGGGCTGAGACTGTTTTTT
d_call: TRBD2; j_call: TRBJ2-3; v_call: TRBV5-4; clone_size: .; cdr3_aa: CASSYPSLAGGPDTQYF; cdr3_nt: TGTGCCAGCAGCTACCCCTCACTAGCGGGGGGGCCAGATACGCAGTATTTT
d_call: .; j_call: TRBJ1-3; v_call: TRBV6-1; clone_size: .; cdr3_aa: CASIPRVEGGTIYF; cdr3_nt: TGTGCCAGCATTCCGAGGGTGGAAGGGGGCACCATATATTTT
d_call: .; j_call: TRBJ2-6; v_call: TRBV2; clone_size: .; cdr3_aa: CARARSEAGANVLTF; cdr3_nt: TGTGCCCGAGCACGGTCAGAGGCTGGGGCCAACGTCCTGACTTTC
d_call: .; j_call: TRBJ1-4; v_call: TRBV14; clone_size: .; cdr3_aa: CASSQRGWGEKLFF; cdr3_nt: TGTGCCAGCAGCCAAAGGGGATGGGGTGAAAAACTGTTTTTT
d_call: TRBD1; j_call: TRBJ1-2; v_call: TRBV6-6; clone_size: .; cdr3_aa: CASSLGPGTGFYGYTF; cdr3_nt: TGTGCCAGCAGCCTCGGTCCCGGGACAGGTTTCTATGGCTACACCTTC
d_call: .; j_call: TRBJ1-2; v_call: TRBV10-3; clone_size: .; cdr3_aa: CAISESKTGEVYGYTF; cdr3_nt: TGTGCCATCAGTGAGTCAAAAACAGGAGAGGTCTATGGCTACACCTTC
d_call: .; j_call: TRBJ1-2; v_call: TRBV5-8; clone_size: .; cdr3_aa: CASPTAVSGPYGYTF; cdr3_nt: TGTGCCAGCCCGACGGCTGTGTCTGGGCCCTATGGCTACACCTTC
d_call: .; j_call: TRBJ2-3; v_call: TRBV15; clone_size: .; cdr3_aa: CATSSSTDTQYF; cdr3_nt: TGTGCCACCAGCAGTTCGACAGATACGCAGTATTTT
d_call: .; j_call: TRBJ1-2; v_call: TRBV30; clone_size: .; cdr3_aa: CAWSNNYGYTF; cdr3_nt: TGTGCCTGGAGCAATAACTATGGCTACACCTTC
d_call: TRBD2; j_call: TRBJ2-7; v_call: TRBV7-9; clone_size: .; cdr3_aa: CASSSQISGRVEQYF; cdr3_nt: TGTGCCAGCAGCTCCCAGATAAGCGGGAGAGTTGAGCAGTACTTC
d_call: TRBD2; j_call: TRBJ2-2; v_call: TRBV25-1; clone_size: .; cdr3_aa: CASSEGSGGFTGELFF; cdr3_nt: TGTGCCAGCAGTGAAGGAAGCGGGGGGTTCACCGGGGAGCTGTTTTTT
d_call: TRBD2; j_call: TRBJ2-2; v_call: TRBV7-7; clone_size: .; cdr3_aa: CASSSGLAGSGELFF; cdr3_nt: TGTGCTAGCAGTTCCGGACTAGCGGGATCCGGGGAGCTGTTTTTT
d_call: .; j_call: TRBJ1-2; v_call: TRBV5-1; clone_size: .; cdr3_aa: CASSYDGTPGYGYTF; cdr3_nt: TGCGCCAGCAGCTATGACGGGACACCAGGCTATGGCTACACCTTC
d_call: .; j_call: TRBJ2-7; v_call: TRBV25-1; clone_size: .; cdr3_aa: CASSEGRDRLYF; cdr3_nt: TGTGCCAGCAGTGAAGGACGAGACAGACTTTACTTC
d_call: TRBD1; j_call: TRBJ1-1; v_call: TRBV28; clone_size: .; cdr3_aa: CASSLWDRLNTEAFF; cdr3_nt: TGTGCCAGCAGTTTATGGGACAGGCTGAACACTGAAGCTTTCTTT
d_call: .; j_call: TRBJ2-6; v_call: TRBV5-1; clone_size: .; cdr3_aa: CASGRDSRSGANVLTF; cdr3_nt: TGCGCCAGCGGCCGGGACTCCCGCTCTGGGGCCAACGTCCTGACTTTC
d_call: TRBD2; j_call: TRBJ2-2; v_call: TRBV5-1; clone_size: .; cdr3_aa: CASSPLAGGNTGELFF; cdr3_nt: TGCGCCAGCAGCCCCTTGGCGGGGGGAAACACCGGGGAGCTGTTTTTT
d_call: .; j_call: TRBJ2-3; v_call: TRBV5-1; clone_size: .; cdr3_aa: CASSLQGEDTQYF; cdr3_nt: TGCGCCAGCAGCTTACAGGGCGAAGATACGCAGTATTTT
d_call: .; j_call: TRBJ1-1; v_call: TRBV7-9; clone_size: once; cdr3_aa: CASSSARGRTEAFF; cdr3_nt: TGTGCCAGCAGCTCCGCCCGGGGTCGCACTGAAGCTTTCTTT
d_call: .; j_call: TRBJ2-5; v_call: TRBV10-2; clone_size: .; cdr3_aa: CASTLGRGGETQYF; cdr3_nt: TGCGCCAGCACCCTCGGCCGCGGAGGGGAGACCCAGTACTTC
d_call: .; j_call: TRBJ2-5; v_call: TRBV10-2; clone_size: .; cdr3_aa: CATQTWRAGETQYF; cdr3_nt: TGCGCCACCCAAACGTGGAGGGCCGGTGAGACCCAGTACTTC